The 8 T cell receptor beta chains reported below all come from one sample, sequenced in a study of T cells in Graves' hyperthyroidism and ophthalmopathy. Authors of the study amplified TCR beta CDR3 regions from RNA transcripts. Researchers ran a first-round RT-PCR on the TCR CDR3 using the HTBI primer set. TCRdb passed the multiplex PCR reads through MiXCR, listing each CDR3 protein once. The sample has 550,000 to 600,000 distinct CDR3 sequences, about half seen once. The sequenced material came from peripheral blood or thyroid tissue (not recorded which). Receptors originate from an adult woman with Graves' disease, either hyperthyroidism or ophthalmopathy (not recorded which).

This clonotype has a count of ten or more. The gene calls are TRBV9 and TRBJ1-2; D not certain. This CDR3 has 12 amino acids. Trimming pared 5 bases from V and 2 bases from J, leaving 7 bases between. CDR1 is SGDLS, CDR2 YYNGEE, per germline. The CDR3 is CASSVGNYGYTF. In DNA form, the CDR3 reads TGTGCCAGCAGTGTTGGCAACTATGGCTACACCTTC. Based on the CDR3 plus reference TRBV9 and TRBJ1-2, the full variable domain is DSGVTQTPKHLITATGQRVTLRCSPRSGDLSVYWYQQSLDQGLQFLIQYYNGEERAKGNILERFSAQQFPDLHSELNLSSLELGDSALYFCASSVGNYGYTFGSGTRLTVV.

Written as DNA, the CDR3 is TGCGCCAGCAGCCAGACCACGACAGGCGAACGCGAAGCTTTCTTT. It is translated as CASSQTTTGEREAFF. This chain links TRBV4-1 with TRBJ1-1, with D perhaps matching TRBD1 (6 bases). The CDR3 contains 15 residues. V was pared by 3 bases and J by 8 bases, with 19 bases between. CDR1 MGHRA and CDR2 YSYEKL come from the germline V gene.

The chain recombines TRBV24-1 with TRBJ1-5; tentatively, D is TRBD1 (5 bases). V shed 10 bases and J shed 6 bases, with 15 bases lying between them. CDR3 length: 13 residues. Germline V gives CDR1 KGHDR, CDR2 SFDVKD. The DNA of the CDR3 is TGTGCCACTCTTGGCCACGGGGGTCAGCCCCAGCATTTT. It translates to CATLGHGGQPQHF.

This chain joins TRBV20-1 and TRBJ2-7, with D tentatively TRBD1 (6 bases). The CDR3 is 13 residues long. CDR1 and CDR2 from the germline V gene are DFQATT and SNEGSKA (reference sequence). CDR3 DNA: TGCAGCTATAAGGTGGGGGCGGCCTACGAGCAGTACTTC. This sequence encodes CSYKVGAAYEQYF.

The chain links TRBV15 to TRBJ2-3; TRBD1 might be the D (6 bases). Deletions cut 1 base from V and 3 bases from J, with 14 bases between. The germline V gene encodes CDR1 LNHNV and CDR2 YYDKDF (reference sequence). There are 16 residues in the CDR3. DNA for the CDR3: TGTGCCACCAGCAGAGGTTATGACAGGTCAACAGATACGCAGTATTTT. This codes for CATSRGYDRSTDTQYF.

Many counts were recorded for this clonotype. The V gene is TRBV7-2, the J gene TRBJ1-6; 7 nucleotides line up with TRBD1. Trimming at V came to 3 bases and at J to 4 bases, leaving 3 bases not matched to a gene. The CDR3 contains 15 residues. Germline V gene sequence: CDR1 SGHTA, CDR2 FQGNSA. CDR3 region: CASSFYRGYNSPLHF. CDR3 bases: TGTGCCAGCAGCTTTTACAGGGGATATAATTCACCCCTCCACTTT.

V usage is TRBV20-1 and J usage is TRBJ2-7, with D possibly being TRBD1 or TRBD2 (8 bases each). Germline lookup yields CDR1 DFQATT and CDR2 SNEGSKA (reference sequence). This CDR3 is 16 amino acids long. V lost 2 bases and J lost 1, with 18 bases in between. The chain's CDR3 is CSARPSGGQASYEQYF. The DNA for the CDR3 is TGCAGTGCTAGACCCAGCGGGGGACAGGCGTCCTACGAGCAGTACTTC.

CDR3 in amino acids: CAIRLAGEGSGEQYF. The CDR3 DNA is TGTGCCATCAGACTAGCGGGAGAAGGGTCCGGGGAGCAGTACTTC. The chain has TRBV10-3 and TRBJ2-7, with 11 bases fitting TRBD2. V gave up 6 bases and J gave up 7 bases; unmatched junction bases: 11. CDR3 length: 15 amino acids. CDR1 is ENHRY, CDR2 SYGVKD, per germline.